These 10 T cell receptor beta chains originate from one sample sequenced in a study of shared clonotypes between healthy human individuals. Repertoires were generated with immunoSEQ multiplex PCR, while TCRdb's copy carries only in-frame clones and drops some. This sample has 550,000 to 700,000 clones, with about 80% found just once. Sequencing input: memory CD4+ T cells sorted from blood. Subset of the sample: CD45RA-negative fraction. Every receptor here comes from a woman aged 30 to 39 in good health.

V and J are TRBV5-8 and TRBJ1-3; D uncertain. Trimming removed 3 bases from V and 4 bases from J, with 14 bases in between. This CDR3 is built from 15 residues. Germline loops: CDR1 SGHTS, CDR2 YDEGEE. The CDR3: CASSSWAGLGNTIYF. The CDR3, as DNA: TGTGCCAGCAGCTCCTGGGCGGGATTAGGAAACACCATATATTTT.

The chain is built from TRBV6-6 and TRBJ2-1; D may match TRBD1 or TRBD2 (6 bases each). CDR1 is MNHNY, CDR2 SVGAGI, per germline (reference sequence). The V end lost 0 bases, the J end lost 15 bases, and 12 bases lay between the germline ends. The CDR3 is 12 residues long. CDR3 protein: CASSYSRGVGFF. DNA for the CDR3: TGTGCCAGCAGTTACTCGAGGGGGGTGGGGTTCTTC.

The V call is TRBV5-6, the J call TRBJ2-2; maybe TRBD2 (7 bases). Between the trimmed V and J ends, which lost 3 bases and 7 bases, there was a span of 19 bases. CDR1 is SGHDT and CDR2 is YYEEEE in the germline V gene. This CDR3 comprises 16 residues. The CDR3 sequence is CASSSHSRGRNGELFF. CDR3 coding DNA: TGTGCCAGCAGCTCCCACTCGCGGGGGCGCAACGGGGAGCTGTTTTTT. Together with reference TRBV5-6 and TRBJ2-2, the CDR3 gives the full variable domain: DAGVTQSPTHLIKTRGQQVTLRCSPKSGHDTVSWYQQALGQGPQFIFQYYEEEERQRGNFPDRFSGHQFPNYSSELNVNALLLGDSALYLCASSSHSRGRNGELFFGEGSRLTVL.

This clone was observed a handful of times. Other DNA sequences in the same sample also yield this CDR3. V gene TRBV28 combines with J gene TRBJ1-5; D ambiguous. CDR1 MDHEN and CDR2 SYDVKM come from the germline V gene. V lost 3 bases and J lost 3, with 0 bases in between. CDR3 length: 11 amino acids. The CDR3 bases are TGTGCCAGCAGTTTCAATCAGCCCCAGCATTTT. It is translated as CASSFNQPQHF.

This clone was detected a few times. The chain is built from TRBV18 and TRBJ2-3, with a possible D match to TRBD2 (6 bases). The germline V gene encodes CDR1 KGHSH and CDR2 LQKENI. Trimming pared 4 bases from V and 2 bases from J, leaving 13 bases between. The CDR3 is made up of 15 amino acids. The CDR3 DNA follows: TGTGCCAGCTCACGCGACCCGGGAGCCACAGATACGCAGTATTTT. Protein: CASSRDPGATDTQYF.

This clone appeared many times. V gene TRBV4-1 combines with J gene TRBJ2-2; 7 nucleotides align to TRBD2. Germline assignment: CDR1 MGHRA and CDR2 YSYEKL. V shed 0 bases and J 6 bases; nucleotides not matched to a gene: 16. The CDR3 has 19 amino acids. The CDR3, as DNA: TGCGCCAGCAGCCAAGATGGAAGAAAAGCGGGAAGGTCTTCCGGGGAGCTGTTTTTT. Amino acids: CASSQDGRKAGRSSGELFF.

The V call is TRBV5-1, the J call TRBJ2-7; unclear D gene. This CDR3 has 14 residues. Trimming left V 0 bases short and J 5 bases short, with 12 bases between. Germline values: CDR1 SGHRS, CDR2 YFSETQ. CDR3 nucleotide sequence: TGCGCCAGCAGCTTGGGCAGGCCCCAGGACGAGCAGTACTTC. Its protein is CASSLGRPQDEQYF. Full variable domain (outside the CDR3, taken from reference TRBV5-1 and TRBJ2-7): KAGVTQTPRYLIKTRGQQVTLSCSPISGHRSVSWYQQTPGQGLQFLFEYFSETQRNKGNFPGRFSGRQFSNSRSEMNVSTLELGDSALYLCASSLGRPQDEQYFGPGTRLTVT.

This chain connects TRBV5-4 to TRBJ2-6; D tentatively fits TRBD1 or TRBD2 (7 bases each). CDR3 length equals 17 residues. Trimming pared 3 bases from V and 2 bases from J, leaving 15 bases between. CDR1 SGHNT and CDR2 YYREEE come from the germline V gene (reference sequence). The CDR3 DNA reads TGTGCCAGCAGCTCATGGGAGGGGGCGACTGGGGCCAACGTCCTGACTTTC. Translation: CASSSWEGATGANVLTF.

This rearrangement joins TRBV5-1 to TRBJ2-3, with 8 bases fitting TRBD2. Trimming took 9 bases from V and 1 from J; bases not matched to a gene: 7. Looked up from germline, CDR1 is SGHRS and CDR2 is YFSETQ. The CDR3 sequence is 14 residues long. CDR3 nucleotides: TGCGCCACCCGGCTGACTAGCGGCACAGATACGCAGTATTTT. This gives the protein CATRLTSGTDTQYF.

The rearrangement links TRBV5-1 to TRBJ2-5; a possible D gene is TRBD2 (6 bases). This CDR3 has 13 residues. Trimming pared 0 bases from V and 3 bases from J, leaving 6 bases between. The germline CDR1 and CDR2 sequences are SGHRS and YFSETQ. CDR3: CASSLGGKETQYF. CDR3 nucleotide sequence: TGCGCCAGCAGCTTGGGCGGGAAAGAGACCCAGTACTTC. Using reference TRBV5-1 and TRBJ2-5 for the parts outside the CDR3, the full variable domain is KAGVTQTPRYLIKTRGQQVTLSCSPISGHRSVSWYQQTPGQGLQFLFEYFSETQRNKGNFPGRFSGRQFSNSRSEMNVSTLELGDSALYLCASSLGGKETQYFGPGTRLLVL.